This T cell receptor (beta chain) stems from a study of blood T cell repertoires in COVID-19. Study summary: T cells, B-cell-depleted T cells, or PBMCs supplied cDNA or gDNA.

This clone has a single count. J was trimmed by 5 bases and V by 3 bases; bases with no gene match: 9. Germline CDR1 SGDLS, CDR2 YYNGEE. There are 15 residues in the CDR3. Only in-frame clones appear in the TCRdb table, and some are missing; sequencing was by immunoSEQ multiplex PCR. The sample holds approximately 260,000 clones, about four fifths seen once. Sequencing input: peripheral blood. The rearrangement uses TRBV9 and TRBJ1-1; 8 positions agree with TRBD1. The TCR comes from a woman of 80 years or more with acute or convalescent COVID-19. CDR3: CASSAQGAEGTEAFF. For the CDR3, the DNA is TGTGCCAGCAGCGCTCAGGGGGCCGAGGGGACTGAAGCTTTCTTT.